This T cell receptor (beta chain) was observed in a study of T cell repertoires in cytomegalovirus infection. Study-level information: Public TCR beta signatures provided an indication of both CMV infection and a matching HLA type. Regarding the study as a whole: HLA-C-restricted CMV-specific TCR beta clonotypes were dominant in the ex vivo response.

As for this clonotype: The antigen remains unidentified.

Using its own MiXCR run on the reads, TCRdb lists one record per CDR3 protein. The table shows about 130,000 distinct CDR3 sequences, with approximately 24% occurring only once. The sequenced sample was PBMCs, sequenced either directly or after in vitro stimulation (not recorded which). The origin of this receptor is a human donor in good health (CMV status not recorded). Some clones in this sample may be carry-over from other donors' samples.

As DNA, the CDR3 is TGTGCCAGCAGTGAATCCGGGGGAACGGGTTCACCCCTCCACTTT. Amino acids: CASSESGGTGSPLHF. The chain combines TRBV25-1 with TRBJ1-6; the D gene is possibly TRBD1 (5 bases). V lost 1 base, J lost 9 bases, and 13 bases lay in between. The CDR3 spans 15 residues. Germline CDR1 reads MGHDK; CDR2 reads SYGVNS.